This paragraph reports one T cell receptor (beta chain). Its antigen remains unknown. This sample was included in a study of cytomegalovirus exposure and HLA in healthy donors. The study's findings and limits: Accurate predictions that matched the HLA-A and HLA-B alleles of most subjects were reportedly made from TCR beta sequences.

The PCR used 60 Vbeta and 13 Jbeta primers. Profiled with immunoSEQ multiplex PCR; TCRdb holds only in-frame clones, not every one. The table has more than 100,000 clones, 66% seen once. The CDR3 is 16 residues long. Germline trimming cut 4 bases from V and 1 base from J; bases unmatched to any gene: 10. Germline CDR1 and CDR2: PRHDT and FYEKMQ (reference sequence). Material: PBMCs. The clonotype comes from a young man in good health and CMV-seronegative. V and J are TRBV13 and TRBJ2-7, with 7 bases identical to TRBD2. The CDR3 DNA reads as TGTGCCAGCAGCTCAGGTAGTGCGGGAGTGTCCTACGAGCAGTACTTC. This translates into CASSSGSAGVSYEQYF.